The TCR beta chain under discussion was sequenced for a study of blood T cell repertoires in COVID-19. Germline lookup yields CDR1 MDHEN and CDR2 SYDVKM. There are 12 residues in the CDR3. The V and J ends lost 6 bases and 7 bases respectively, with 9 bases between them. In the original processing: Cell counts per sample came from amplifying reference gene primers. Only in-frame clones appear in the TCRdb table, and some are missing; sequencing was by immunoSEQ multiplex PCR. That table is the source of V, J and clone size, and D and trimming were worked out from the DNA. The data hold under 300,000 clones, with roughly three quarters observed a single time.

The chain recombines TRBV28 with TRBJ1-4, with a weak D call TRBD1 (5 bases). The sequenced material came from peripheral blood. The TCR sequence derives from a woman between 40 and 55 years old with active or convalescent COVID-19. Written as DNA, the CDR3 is TGTGCCAGCAGGGAGGGGCGTGAAAAACTGTTTTTT. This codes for CASREGREKLFF. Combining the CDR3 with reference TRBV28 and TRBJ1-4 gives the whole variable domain DVKVTQSSRYLVKRTGEKVFLECVQDMDHENMFWYRQDPGLGLRLIYFSYDVKMKEKGDIPEGYSVSREKKERFSLILESASTNQTSMYLCASREGREKLFFGSGTQLSVL.